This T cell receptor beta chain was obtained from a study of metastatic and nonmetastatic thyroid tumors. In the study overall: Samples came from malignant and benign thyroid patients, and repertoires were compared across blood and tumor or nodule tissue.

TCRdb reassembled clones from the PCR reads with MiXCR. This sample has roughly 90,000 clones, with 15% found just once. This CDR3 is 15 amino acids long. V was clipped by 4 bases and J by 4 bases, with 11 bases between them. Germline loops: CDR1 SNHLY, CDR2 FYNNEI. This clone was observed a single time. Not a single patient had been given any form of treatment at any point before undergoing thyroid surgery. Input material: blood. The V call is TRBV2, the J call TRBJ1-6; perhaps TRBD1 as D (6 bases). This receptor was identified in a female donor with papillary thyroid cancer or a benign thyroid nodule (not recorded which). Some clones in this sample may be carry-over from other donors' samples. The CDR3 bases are TGTGCCAGCAGTGCGAAGGGGGAGTATAATTCACCCCTCCACTTT. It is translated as CASSAKGEYNSPLHF.